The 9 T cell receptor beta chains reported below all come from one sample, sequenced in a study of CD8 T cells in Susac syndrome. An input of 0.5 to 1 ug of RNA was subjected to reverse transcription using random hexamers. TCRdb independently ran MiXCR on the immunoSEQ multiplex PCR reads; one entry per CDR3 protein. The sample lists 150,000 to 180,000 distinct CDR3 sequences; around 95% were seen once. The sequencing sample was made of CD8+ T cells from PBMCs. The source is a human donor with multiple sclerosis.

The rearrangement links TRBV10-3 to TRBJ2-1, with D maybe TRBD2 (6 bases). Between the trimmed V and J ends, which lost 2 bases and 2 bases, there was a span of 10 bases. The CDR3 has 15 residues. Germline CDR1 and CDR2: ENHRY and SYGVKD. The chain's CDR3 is CAISEGTGAYNEQFF. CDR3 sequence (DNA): TGTGCCATCAGTGAGGGGACGGGGGCCTACAATGAGCAGTTCTTC.

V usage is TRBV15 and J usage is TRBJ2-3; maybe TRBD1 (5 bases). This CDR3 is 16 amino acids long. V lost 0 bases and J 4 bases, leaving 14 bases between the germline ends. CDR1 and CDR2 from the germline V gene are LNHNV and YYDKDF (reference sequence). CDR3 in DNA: TGTGCCACCAGCAGAGATCGACAGCTGGCTTCAGATACGCAGTATTTT. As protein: CATSRDRQLASDTQYF.

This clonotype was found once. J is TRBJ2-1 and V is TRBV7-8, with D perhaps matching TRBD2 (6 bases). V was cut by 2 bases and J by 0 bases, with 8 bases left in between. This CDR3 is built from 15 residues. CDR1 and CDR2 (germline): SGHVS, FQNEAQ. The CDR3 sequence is CASSLSGPSYNEQFF. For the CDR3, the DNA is TGTGCCAGCAGCTTAAGCGGGCCCTCCTACAATGAGCAGTTCTTC.

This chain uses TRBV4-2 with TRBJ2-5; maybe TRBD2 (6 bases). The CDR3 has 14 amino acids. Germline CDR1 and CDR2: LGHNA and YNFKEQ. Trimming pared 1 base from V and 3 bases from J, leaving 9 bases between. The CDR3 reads CASSQGGLEETQYF. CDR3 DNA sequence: TGTGCCAGCAGCCAAGGGGGACTCGAAGAGACCCAGTACTTC.

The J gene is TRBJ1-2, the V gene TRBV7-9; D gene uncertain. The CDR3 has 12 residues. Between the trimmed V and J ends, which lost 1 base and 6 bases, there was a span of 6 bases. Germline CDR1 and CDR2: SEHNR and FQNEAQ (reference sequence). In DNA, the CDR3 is TGTGCCAGCAGCTTAGTTTTACATGGCTACACCTTC. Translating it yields CASSLVLHGYTF.

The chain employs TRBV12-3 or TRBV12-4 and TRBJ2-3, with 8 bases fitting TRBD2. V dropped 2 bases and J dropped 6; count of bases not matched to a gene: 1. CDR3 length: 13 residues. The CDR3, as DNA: TGTGCCAGCAGTTTATTAGCGGGGGATACGCAGTATTTT. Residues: CASSLLAGDTQYF.

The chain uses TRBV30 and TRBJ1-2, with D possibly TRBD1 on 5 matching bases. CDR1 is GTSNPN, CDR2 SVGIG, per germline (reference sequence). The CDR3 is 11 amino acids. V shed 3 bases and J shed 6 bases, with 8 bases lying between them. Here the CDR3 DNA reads TGTGCCTGGAGAAGGGGCAATGGCTACACCTTC. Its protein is CAWRRGNGYTF. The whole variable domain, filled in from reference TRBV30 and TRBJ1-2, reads SQTIHQWPATLVQPVGSPLSLECTVEGTSNPNLYWYRQAAGRGLQLLFYSVGIGQISSEVPQNLSASRPQDRQFILSSKKLLLSDSGFYLCAWRRGNGYTFGSGTRLTVV.

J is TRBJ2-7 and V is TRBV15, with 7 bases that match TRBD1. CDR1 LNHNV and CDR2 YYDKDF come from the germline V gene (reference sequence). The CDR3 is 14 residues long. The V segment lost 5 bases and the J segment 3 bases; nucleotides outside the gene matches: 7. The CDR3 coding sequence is TGTGCCACCAGCGCCGGCAGGGGGAACTACGAGCAGTACTTC. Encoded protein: CATSAGRGNYEQYF. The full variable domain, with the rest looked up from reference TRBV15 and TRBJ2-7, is DAMVIQNPRYQVTQFGKPVTLSCSQTLNHNVMYWYQQKSSQAPKLLFHYYDKDFNNEADTPDNFQSRRPNTSFCFLDIRSPGLGDTAMYLCATSAGRGNYEQYFGPGTRLTVT.

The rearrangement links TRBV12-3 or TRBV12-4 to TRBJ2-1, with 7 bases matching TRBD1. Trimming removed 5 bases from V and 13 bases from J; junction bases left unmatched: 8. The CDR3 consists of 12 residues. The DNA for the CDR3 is TGTGCCAGCAGTCCCTCTCGACAGGGACAGTTCTTC. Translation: CASSPSRQGQFF.